Listed below are T cell receptor beta chains from one sample, sequenced in a study of blood T cell repertoires in COVID-19. Assay used: immunoSEQ multiplex PCR; TCRdb lists only in-frame clones, some missing. Among some 240,000 clones listed, roughly 84% were seen once. The sequenced material came from peripheral blood. All receptors come from a middle-aged woman who had recovered from COVID-19. CDR3s include the opening cysteine and the closing phenylalanine or tryptophan. The D gene is left open where the match is weak. Some rows have no size entry. The others give once, few or many, or a class for an expanded clone.

d_call clone_size j_call v_call cdr3_nt cdr3_aa
TRBD1 . TRBJ1-3 TRBV5-1 TGCGCCAGCAGCTTGGCCAGAGGGACAGGGGTTAGAGACACCATATATTTT CASSLARGTGVRDTIYF
. once TRBJ2-2 TRBV27 TGTGCCAGCTCAACGAACACCGGGGAGCTGTTTTTT CASSTNTGELFF
. . TRBJ1-2 TRBV9 TGTGCCAGCAGCGTAGAAAGAGGCAGGGGTGACTATGGCTACACCTTC CASSVERGRGDYGYTF
. . TRBJ1-5 TRBV18 TGTGCCAGCTCCCCCCGAGCCCCGGGGGATCCTAGTAATCAGCCCCAGCATTTT CASSPRAPGDPSNQPQHF
. few TRBJ2-2 TRBV24-1 TGTGCCACCAGTGATTTTGGAGTAACAAGCGGGGAGCTGTTTTTT CATSDFGVTSGELFF
TRBD2 . TRBJ2-1 TRBV7-9 TGTGCCAGCAGCTTAGGCGGGGGGATCGATGAGCAGTTCTTC CASSLGGGIDEQFF
. once TRBJ2-2 TRBV27 TGTGCCAGCAGTTCTCGGACTAACACCGGGGAGCTGTTTTTT CASSSRTNTGELFF
. . TRBJ2-7 TRBV15 TGTGCCACCAGCAGAGATGTCGGCTACGAGCAGTACTTC CATSRDVGYEQYF
TRBD1 . TRBJ1-6 TRBV5-1 TGCGCCAGCAGCCTCGGACAGGGGAGCTCCTATAATTCACCCCTCCACTTT CASSLGQGSSYNSPLHF
TRBD1 once TRBJ1-5 TRBV2 TGTGCCAGCAGGGCCGGACAGGGATATCAGCCCCAGCATTTT CASRAGQGYQPQHF
TRBD1 . TRBJ2-1 TRBV30 TGTGCCTGGAGTCCAGGGACAGGTCGATTTAATGAGCAGTTCTTC CAWSPGTGRFNEQFF
. . TRBJ1-1 TRBV6-2/TRBV6-3 TGTGCCAGCAGTTACCCTCTTCACAGGACGAACACTGAAGCTTTCTTT CASSYPLHRTNTEAFF
TRBD1 . TRBJ2-7 TRBV18 TGTGCCAGCTCCTCCAGGGGGATTTCTTCCTACGAGCAGTACTTC CASSSRGISSYEQYF
. . TRBJ1-5 TRBV7-9 TGTGCCAGCAGCTTAGAACCGGGACAAAGGATCAATCAGCCCCAGCATTTT CASSLEPGQRINQPQHF
TRBD1 . TRBJ1-2 TRBV7-2 TGTGCCAGCAGGCTACAGGGGACCTATGGCTACACCTTC CASRLQGTYGYTF
TRBD1 . TRBJ1-4 TRBV9 TGTGCCAGCAGCTTGGGACAGGGAAATGAAAAACTGTTTTTT CASSLGQGNEKLFF
. . TRBJ2-2 TRBV24-1 TGTGCCACCAGTGATAGGGACAAGGACACCGGGGAGCTGTTTTTT CATSDRDKDTGELFF
. . TRBJ1-6 TRBV19 TGTGCCAGTACGGAGCAGGGTATGAATTCACCCCTCCACTTT CASTEQGMNSPLHF
. . TRBJ1-5 TRBV7-2 TGTGCCAGCAGCTCAGTAGCGATCAATCAGCCCCAGCATTTT CASSSVAINQPQHF
TRBD1 . TRBJ1-6 TRBV5-1 TGCGCCAGCAGCTTGGTTGACAGGGCCAATTCACCCCTCCACTTT CASSLVDRANSPLHF
TRBD1 . TRBJ2-6 TRBV15 TGTGCCACCAGCAGAGAGGGACAGGCCCTCTCTGAGGCCAACGTCCTGACTTTC CATSREGQALSEANVLTF
. . TRBJ1-5 TRBV2 TGTGCCAGCACCCCCGGTAGGGGGAATCAGCCCCAGCATTTT CASTPGRGNQPQHF
TRBD2 . TRBJ2-1 TRBV28 TGTGCCAGCAGTCCCTCTTTCGGGGGGGGGTACAATGAGCAGTTCTTC CASSPSFGGGYNEQFF
. . TRBJ1-5 TRBV27 TGTGCCAGCAGTGACCCGACAGGTGACAATCAGCCCCAGCATTTT CASSDPTGDNQPQHF
. . TRBJ1-6 TRBV18 TGTGCCAGCTCCCCGAGGGATTCACCCCTCCACTTT CASSPRDSPLHF
. . TRBJ2-7 TRBV7-9 TGTGCCAGCAGCTCTCAGGGTTACGAGCAGTACTTC CASSSQGYEQYF
TRBD1 . TRBJ2-4 TRBV7-3 TGTGCCAGCAGCTCCGGACAGGGCAGAAACATTCAGTACTTC CASSSGQGRNIQYF
. . TRBJ2-7 TRBV2 TGTGCCAGCTGCCTGAGGCAGGGGACTAACTACGAGCAGTACTTC CASCLRQGTNYEQYF
TRBD1 . TRBJ1-2 TRBV6-5 TGTGCCAGCAGGACAGGGGGCTATGGCTACACCTTC CASRTGGYGYTF
. . TRBJ2-7 TRBV5-5 TGTGCCAGCAGCTTGTCAACGGTATACGAGCAGTACTTC CASSLSTVYEQYF
. . TRBJ1-5 TRBV2 TGTGCCAGCAGTCAGGGAACTAACGGTCAGCCCCAGCATTTT CASSQGTNGQPQHF
. . TRBJ1-2 TRBV6-5 TGTGCCAGCAGTTACTCGCAGGGGTTCTATGGCTACACCTTC CASSYSQGFYGYTF
TRBD1 . TRBJ2-7 TRBV4-2 TGTGCCAGCAGCCAACCGGACAGGGTGGGGGAGCAGTACTTC CASSQPDRVGEQYF
. . TRBJ1-4 TRBV5-1 TGCGCCAGCAGCTTGCGACAGCCTAATGAAAAACTGTTTTTT CASSLRQPNEKLFF
. . TRBJ2-7 TRBV27 TGTGCCAGCAGTTGGCGACGGGCTAGCACCGACGAGCAGTACTTC CASSWRRASTDEQYF
. . TRBJ1-2 TRBV5-4 TGTGCCAGCAGCTTGGAAACAGGGAACTATGGCTACACCTTC CASSLETGNYGYTF
TRBD1 . TRBJ2-7 TRBV6-5 TGTGCCAGCAGTTGGACAGGGGGCGACGAGCAGTACTTC CASSWTGGDEQYF
TRBD1 once TRBJ2-1 TRBV10-3 TGTGCCATAAGACAGGGTTCCTACAATGAGCAGTTCTTC CAIRQGSYNEQFF
TRBD1 . TRBJ2-1 TRBV11-2 TGTGCCAGCAGCTTAGGGACAGGGACAAGATCCTACAATGAGCAGTTCTTC CASSLGTGTRSYNEQFF
. . TRBJ1-2 TRBV2 TGTGCCAGCAGTGAAGGGGGCTTGGGCTACACCTTC CASSEGGLGYTF
. . TRBJ2-6 TRBV9 TGTGCCAGCAGCGTCTGGAGCCCCGGGGCCAACGTCCTGACTTTC CASSVWSPGANVLTF
TRBD1 . TRBJ1-6 TRBV19 TGTGCCAGTAGCTCCGGGACAGGGGTCTCACCCCTCCACTTT CASSSGTGVSPLHF
. . TRBJ2-3 TRBV5-4 TGTGCCAGCAGCTGGGACTTTTCTAGCACAGATACGCAGTATTTT CASSWDFSSTDTQYF
TRBD1 . TRBJ2-7 TRBV4-2 TGTGCCAGCAGCCAAGAGGTGGGGACAGGGGGTAAGGAGCAGTACTTC CASSQEVGTGGKEQYF
. . TRBJ1-4 TRBV6-6 TGTGCCAGCAGTTACCCTAGGGGCAGGGTGGACGAAAAACTGTTTTTT CASSYPRGRVDEKLFF
TRBD2 . TRBJ2-3 TRBV5-8 TGTGCCAGCAGCTTGGAGCGGGGCGGATGGGATACGCAGTATTTT CASSLERGGWDTQYF